These 5 T cell receptor beta chains share one sample of origin, sequenced in a study of blood T cell repertoires in COVID-19. Only in-frame clones appear in the TCRdb table, and some are missing; sequencing was by immunoSEQ multiplex PCR. The sample has 200,000 to 250,000 clones, approximately 90% seen once. Sequencing used PBMCs or T cells enriched from blood (not recorded which). The source is a man in his forties or fifties who had been exposed to COVID-19.

This sequence joins TRBV5-4 and TRBJ2-5; tentatively, D is TRBD2 (6 bases). This CDR3 spans 15 amino acids. V was cut by 0 bases and J by 4 bases, with 13 bases left in between. Germline lookup yields CDR1 SGHNT and CDR2 YYREEE (reference sequence). Here the CDR3 DNA reads TGTGCCAGCAGCTTGGCTATTTCAGCGGGAGAGACCCAGTACTTC. Translated: CASSLAISAGETQYF.

The chain links TRBV7-9 to TRBJ1-2; TRBD1 aligns across 7 bases. The V gene end was trimmed by 4 bases and the J gene end by 7 bases; junction bases not matched to a gene: 6. The V gene's germline CDR1 is SEHNR and CDR2 FQNEAQ (reference sequence). The CDR3 is 13 amino acids. For the CDR3, the DNA is TGTGCCAGCAGCTCGACAGGGCTCGGTGGCTACACCTTC. Amino acids: CASSSTGLGGYTF.

The chain uses TRBV5-6 and TRBJ1-2; 7 nucleotides agree with TRBD1. Germline V gene lookup returns CDR1 SGHDT and CDR2 YYEEEE. This CDR3 region has 17 residues. V was clipped by 2 bases and J by 5 bases; unmatched bases: 15. CDR3 nucleotide sequence: TGTGCCAGCAGCTTCCCACCACCGACAGGGAGGAGGTATGGCTACACCTTC. It encodes CASSFPPPTGRRYGYTF.

The chain recombines TRBV5-5 with TRBJ1-5, with unresolved D. From germline, CDR1 is SGHKS and CDR2 YYEKEE (reference sequence). The CDR3 is made up of 12 amino acids. Trimming stripped 3 bases from V and 16 bases from J, with 17 bases between. The CDR3 is CASSSYSTRLHF. In nucleotides, the CDR3 is TGTGCCAGCAGCTCCTACTCGACTCGGCTCCATTTT.

CDR3 protein: CASSWDRGREQYF. CDR3 nucleotides: TGTGCCAGCAGCTGGGACAGGGGGCGCGAGCAGTACTTC. The chain recombines TRBV7-6 with TRBJ2-7; 12 nucleotides match TRBD1. The CDR3 is 13 amino acids. The junction had 1 base not matched to a gene; V was cut back by 4 bases and J by 6 bases. Germline CDR1 reads SGHVS; CDR2 reads FNYEAQ.